The TCR beta chain described here comes from a study of breast tumors, draining lymph nodes, adjacent tissues. The lymph nodes were axillary draining lymph nodes from breast cancer patients. Each CDR3 protein is one row after TCRdb ran MiXCR on the multiplex PCR reads. Here the sample spans under 300,000 distinct CDR3 sequences, around 35% being singletons. Trimming removed 5 bases from V and 6 bases from J, with 16 bases in between. Per germline, CDR1 MNHNS and CDR2 SASEGT. This CDR3 has 14 amino acids. This clonotype was counted many times. V gene TRBV6-1 combines with J gene TRBJ1-2, with D maybe TRBD1 (6 bases). Source material: axillary lymph node tissue. This clonotype was sampled from a female donor with breast cancer. Some clones in this sample may be carry-over from other donors' samples. The CDR3 reads CASSLGTPGNGYTF. The CDR3 DNA sequence: TGTGCCAGCAGTCTGGGGACACCTGGCAATGGCTACACCTTC.